This T cell receptor beta chain comes out of a study of shared clonotypes between healthy human individuals (dated by TCRdb to between 2020 and 2021). At the level of the whole study: A few men and a couple of women, aged 18 to 49 years, made up the cohort. For each donor, CD4 naive and CD4 memory were each run on three plates, CD8 naive on two plates, and CD8 memory on one plate. To estimate repertoire size and how much clonotype sharing occurs between individuals, the study deeply sequenced the blood TCR repertoires of five healthy adults. Libraries were prepared and TCR repertoires were sequenced by different laboratories using diverse techniques, in order to increase sequencing depth and limit assay-specific biases. Leukapheresis yielded between about 0.85 and 10 billion PBMCs per donor. Study-wide findings and limitations: Rarefaction of sorted-subset datasets indicated incomplete sequencing despite the large sequencing depth. Because the study included a small number of donors, the genetic and exposure-history diversity represented was limited. Higher generation probabilities were observed for clonotypes shared by all four sorted-subset donors than for non-shared clonotypes. Based on pairwise subsampling, the degree of clonotype sharing among donors was expected to be affected by sequencing depth. Sampling was restricted to blood, and TCR repertoires in tissue are likely to differ from TCR repertoires in blood. Naive subsets generally had larger estimated clonotype richness than memory subsets did. When four donors were compared, the shared fraction of clonotypes was around 5.1% for naive CD4, 3.5% to 4% for naive CD8, 2% to 2.5% for memory CD4, and 0.35% to 0.4% for memory CD8.

Trimming takes 4 bases from V and 0 bases from J, and the germline ends sit 12 bases apart. From a lookup of the germline V gene, CDR1 and CDR2 are MGHRA and YSYEKL. Spanning cysteine to phenylalanine, the CDR3 consists of 15 amino acids. Only the CDR3 region is kept as DNA, spanning 45 bases read in frame from base 1. Using the deep immunoSEQ assay, multiplex PCR amplified TCR CDR3 regions from genomic DNA. Genomic DNA extracted from each cell subset was distributed evenly over all wells of several immunoSEQ 96-well plates, and each plate served as one replicate. For sorted subsets, 200 to 250 ng genomic DNA, equal to about 30,000 T cell genomes, was loaded into each replicate PCR. Purified libraries were measured with a Qubit 3.0 fluorometer, size-checked on a Bioanalyzer 2100, and measured again with the KAPA Library Quantification kit. Every immunoSEQ 96-well plate was sequenced on a dedicated single-read 150-cycle Illumina NextSeq 550 flow cell. On the study's bioinformatics: Because only junctional sequences without quality scores were contained in the immunoSEQ output, filtering matching that applied to full-length reads could not be performed. Sequences were annotated with PyIR, a Python wrapper for IgBLAST v1.9, using IMGT germline references to assign V/J genes and CDR3. Reads with weak V/J assignments (E-value above 1e-6), missing CDR3, stop codons, out-of-frame junctions, or ambiguous translated residues were removed. V3J clonotypes were defined as sequences sharing the same inferred V gene, J gene, and CDR3 amino acid sequence. To compute the percentage overlap between repertoires, the number of shared unique clonotypes was divided by the size of the smaller repertoire. Three approaches were used to assess repertoire richness: RTK rarefaction, the Chao1 estimator, and Recon v2.1 estimates of unobserved clonotypes. OLGA was used to compute generation probabilities for all TCRbeta clonotypes that the gDNA method yielded from several donors. TCRdb re-hosts the immuneACCESS table, in-frame sequences only. Its copies lack some clones; in the studies checked, an unresolved V gene accounts for under half of them, and the cause for the rest is not known. V and J calls and clone size come straight from that table; D and trimming were deduced from the DNA. The table for this sample lists just over 2,000,000 clones; about 95% of them were counted only once. The ten largest clones represent 1.1% of the sample.

CD8 naive samples were obtained by positive selection for CCR7 among CD45RO-negative cells, yielding a CD45RA+CCR7+ population from which TemRA cells were excluded. Donors were healthy HIV-negative adults with no recently reported acute infections or vaccinations. Every donor was a Caucasian adult living in Nashville, Tennessee, USA. After blood collection by leukapheresis, PBMCs were isolated using Ficoll-Histopaque density gradient centrifugation and then cryopreserved in the vapor phase of liquid nitrogen. Purity and quantity of every magnetically sorted T cell population were checked by analytical flow cytometry. Genomic DNA was isolated from every sorted fraction and measured by UV absorbance on a Nanodrop 2000c. With regard to this clone: Its antigen is still unknown. No base quality values were provided; no much bigger clone lies one nucleotide off.

The TCR originated in a man in his late teens or twenties in good health. Sequenced input: naive CD8+ T cells sorted from blood. This specimen's cell subset or site label, per the study, means: CD45RA+CCR7+. The rearrangement combines TRBV4-1 with TRBJ1-1; TRBD1 is possibly the D segment (6 matching bases). DNA sequence: TGCGCCAGCAGCCCCCGGACAGCAATGAACACTGAAGCTTTCTTT. Translated, it reads CASSPRTAMNTEAFF.